The 21 T cell receptor beta chains reported below all come from one sample, sequenced in a study of blood T cell repertoires in COVID-19. Produced via immunoSEQ multiplex PCR; TCRdb's table is partial and in-frame only. This sample has under 300,000 clones, with around nine tenths found just once. Sequencing was carried out using peripheral blood. These receptors came from a woman between 40 and 55 years old who had recovered from COVID-19.

J is TRBJ2-6 and V is TRBV30, with D perhaps TRBD1 (6 bases). Germline assignment: CDR1 GTSNPN and CDR2 SVGIG (reference sequence). There are 17 residues in the CDR3. Trimming stripped 0 bases from V and 0 bases from J, with 12 bases between. CDR3 DNA sequence: TGTGCCTGGAGTGTACCCTTGGGGGCCTCTGGGGCCAACGTCCTGACTTTC. Its translation is CAWSVPLGASGANVLTF.

In nucleotides, the CDR3 is TGTGCCTGGAGTGCCGGAAGCGGGACCTACAATGAGCAGTTCTTC. Translation gives CAWSAGSGTYNEQFF. The genes are TRBV30 and TRBJ2-1, with TRBD2 matching 7 bases. Germline CDR1 and CDR2: GTSNPN and SVGIG (reference sequence). This CDR3 comprises 15 residues. Trimming took 1 base from V and 2 from J; bases not matched to a gene: 5. Based on the CDR3 plus reference TRBV30 and TRBJ2-1, the full variable domain is SQTIHQWPATLVQPVGSPLSLECTVEGTSNPNLYWYRQAAGRGLQLLFYSVGIGQISSEVPQNLSASRPQDRQFILSSKKLLLSDSGFYLCAWSAGSGTYNEQFFGPGTRLTVL.

CDR3: CASSADSRQGGNTIYF. Here the CDR3 DNA reads TGTGCCAGCAGCGCAGACTCTCGACAGGGGGGCAACACCATATATTTT. The chain carries TRBV9 and TRBJ1-3; TRBD1 matches 9 bases. V lost 3 bases to trimming and J lost 7 bases; unmatched junction nucleotides: 11. Germline CDR1 SGDLS, CDR2 YYNGEE. This CDR3 is built from 16 residues.

This chain links TRBV7-3 with TRBJ2-3; D unclear. This CDR3 has 16 amino acids. The germline V gene encodes CDR1 SGHTA and CDR2 FQGTGA. V was pared by 2 bases and J by 0 bases, with 12 bases between. The CDR3, as DNA: TGTGCCAGCAGCTTAGGTCCGCGACTGAGCACAGATACGCAGTATTTT. It codes for CASSLGPRLSTDTQYF. The complete variable domain, with remaining parts taken from reference TRBV7-3 and TRBJ2-3, reads GAGVSQTPSNKVTEKGKYVELRCDPISGHTALYWYRQSLGQGPEFLIYFQGTGAADDSGLPNDRFFAVRPEGSVSTLKIQRTERGDSAVYLCASSLGPRLSTDTQYFGPGTRLTVL.

In this sample, this clone turned up once. The genes are TRBV10-1 and TRBJ2-7; a possible D gene is TRBD1 (6 bases). This CDR3 region has 16 residues. Germline CDR1 reads WNHNN; CDR2 reads SYGVQD (reference sequence). V was shortened by 11 bases and J by 2 bases, with 25 bases between the two germline ends. CDR3 region: CARRDTLRKVTYEQYF. The CDR3 DNA follows: TGCGCCCGCCGGGACACTCTTCGCAAGGTCACCTACGAGCAGTACTTC.

The chain links TRBV2 to TRBJ2-2; 8 bases fit TRBD1. The CDR3 has 14 residues. V was pared by 10 bases and J by 5 bases, with 9 bases of the junction left unmatched. CDR1 SNHLY and CDR2 FYNNEI come from the germline V gene. The CDR3 protein is CAMDRDDKTGELFF. In DNA, the CDR3 is TGTGCCATGGACAGGGACGATAAGACCGGGGAGCTGTTTTTT.

The chain couples TRBV7-7 to TRBJ2-5; D gene ambiguous. CDR1 SSHAT and CDR2 FNYEAQ come from the germline V gene (reference sequence). V dropped 4 bases and J dropped 4 bases, with 4 bases sitting between them. CDR3 size: 11 residues. The CDR3 is CASSSGETQYF. CDR3 DNA: TGTGCCAGCAGCTCGGGAGAGACCCAGTACTTC.

The V and J genes are TRBV30 and TRBJ1-1; D remains ambiguous. CDR1 and CDR2 (germline): GTSNPN, SVGIG (reference sequence). Between the trimmed V and J ends, which lost 0 bases and 4 bases, there was a span of 9 bases. The CDR3 sequence is 13 residues long. The CDR3, as DNA: TGTGCCTGGAGTGTACAAGGGAGCACTGAAGCTTTCTTT. This gives the protein CAWSVQGSTEAFF.

V and J are TRBV28 and TRBJ2-2, with D possibly being TRBD1 (6 bases). CDR1 MDHEN and CDR2 SYDVKM come from the germline V gene. V was cut by 11 bases and J by 3 bases, with 13 bases left in between. This CDR3 spans 13 amino acids. CDR3: CAGGQSYTGELFF. CDR3 bases: TGTGCCGGCGGACAGTCCTACACCGGGGAGCTGTTTTTT. Looking up the rest from reference TRBV28 and TRBJ2-2 gives the full variable domain: DVKVTQSSRYLVKRTGEKVFLECVQDMDHENMFWYRQDPGLGLRLIYFSYDVKMKEKGDIPEGYSVSREKKERFSLILESASTNQTSMYLCAGGQSYTGELFFGEGSRLTVL.

This rearrangement joins TRBV28 to TRBJ2-3; 8 bases line up with TRBD1. The germline V gene has CDR1 MDHEN and CDR2 SYDVKM. CDR3 size: 14 residues. Losses at the gene ends were 3 bases for V and 3 bases for J; bases not matched to a gene: 2. In DNA, the CDR3 is TGTGCCAGCAGTTTGGGACAGGAAACAGATACGCAGTATTTT. This sequence encodes CASSLGQETDTQYF.

The chain employs TRBV19 and TRBJ2-7; 14 bases fit TRBD2. Germline CDR1 is LNHDA and CDR2 is SQIVND (reference sequence). This CDR3 is built from 16 residues. V gave up 3 bases and J gave up 6 bases; unmatched junction bases: 7. The CDR3 region has the DNA TGTGCCAGTAGTATGGGGACTAGCGGGAGTTATGGCGAGCAGTACTTC. Its protein product is CASSMGTSGSYGEQYF.

This chain connects TRBV23-1 to TRBJ2-7; 10 nucleotides line up with TRBD2. TRBV23-1 is an ORF; its function is uncertain. CDR3 length equals 14 residues. V dropped 6 bases and J dropped 3; count of bases not matched to a gene: 5. The CDR3 loop reads CASSGVAGGYEQYF. CDR3 DNA: TGCGCCAGCAGCGGGGTAGCGGGGGGCTACGAGCAGTACTTC.

The gene calls are TRBV29-1 and TRBJ2-3; TRBD2 aligns across 11 bases. V gave up 4 bases and J gave up 5 bases; unmatched junction bases: 8. The germline V gene encodes CDR1 SQVTM and CDR2 ANQGSEA. CDR3 length equals 15 residues. CDR3 DNA sequence: TGCAGCGTTGCCTTGCTAGCGGGAGGAAAAGATACGCAGTATTTT. Translated, it gives CSVALLAGGKDTQYF.

This chain uses TRBV2 with TRBJ1-1; D is undetermined. The CDR3 contains 14 residues. The V end lost 6 bases, the J end lost 0 bases, and 11 bases lay between the germline ends. CDR1 and CDR2 from the germline V gene are SNHLY and FYNNEI. CDR3 in DNA: TGTGCCAGCAGCCGTGAGAGCATGAACACTGAAGCTTTCTTT. Translation: CASSRESMNTEAFF.

This clone was detected once. The CDR3 is CAWSVQSGTNEKLFF. In DNA form, the CDR3 reads TGTGCCTGGAGTGTTCAGTCGGGAACTAATGAAAAACTGTTTTTT. The rearrangement joins TRBV30 to TRBJ1-4, with unresolved D. The germline CDR1 and CDR2 sequences are GTSNPN and SVGIG (reference sequence). With 0 bases removed from V and 1 base from J, the gap between germline ends came to 9 bases. The CDR3 sequence is 15 residues long.

V and J are TRBV30 and TRBJ2-7, with 7 bases identical to TRBD1. The germline gives CDR1 GTSNPN, CDR2 SVGIG (reference sequence). J gave up 6 bases and V 0 bases, and 2 bases lay outside the gene matches. There are 12 residues in the CDR3. The CDR3 sequence is CAWSVQGIEQYF. DNA for the CDR3: TGTGCCTGGAGTGTACAGGGGATCGAGCAGTACTTC.

V gene TRBV6-5 combines with J gene TRBJ1-5; TRBD1 might be the D (6 bases). V lost 6 bases and J 1 base, leaving 13 bases between the germline ends. The germline V gene has CDR1 MNHEY and CDR2 SVGAGI. CDR3 length: 15 amino acids. CDR3 residues: CASRAGTNSNQPQHF. CDR3 nucleotide sequence: TGTGCCAGCAGAGCCGGGACAAACAGCAATCAGCCCCAGCATTTT.

This chain joins TRBV7-9 and TRBJ2-2; 8 nucleotides line up with TRBD1. Germline CDR1 is SEHNR and CDR2 is FQNEAQ (reference sequence). V gave up 6 bases and J gave up 3 bases; unmatched junction bases: 12. This CDR3 is 17 amino acids long. The CDR3 is CASRFSTGGSDTGELFF. CDR3 bases: TGTGCCAGCAGGTTTTCTACAGGGGGTTCAGACACCGGGGAGCTGTTTTTT.

This clone was picked up one time. The chain links TRBV5-8 to TRBJ1-3; possibly TRBD1 for D (6 bases). The V end lost 4 bases, the J end lost 4 bases, and 15 bases lay between the germline ends. The CDR3 has 15 residues. Germline CDR1 SGHTS, CDR2 YDEGEE. CDR3 sequence: CASSKGQFGGNTIYF. The CDR3 region has the DNA TGTGCCAGCAGCAAAGGACAGTTCGGGGGAAACACCATATATTTT.

This clone was counted a single time. The V gene is TRBV7-9, the J gene TRBJ2-5, with 10 nucleotides matching TRBD1. CDR1 and CDR2 (germline): SEHNR, FQNEAQ (reference sequence). The CDR3 is 17 residues long. Trimming took 2 bases from V and 5 from J; bases not matched to a gene: 11. This CDR3 is CASSLTPGTGVRETQYF. The CDR3 bases are TGTGCCAGCAGCTTAACTCCCGGGACAGGGGTCCGGGAGACCCAGTACTTC.

The CDR3 reads CAKPQGPPAGEHF. The CDR3 bases are TGCGCCAAACCTCAGGGGCCCCCGGCTGGGGAGCATTTT. V usage is TRBV5-1 and J usage is TRBJ1-5; D possibly corresponds to TRBD1 (6 bases). The germline V gene has CDR1 SGHRS and CDR2 YFSETQ. The CDR3 totals 13 residues. Between the trimmed V and J ends, which lost 9 bases and 14 bases, there was a span of 24 bases. Based on the CDR3 plus reference TRBV5-1 and TRBJ1-5, the full variable domain is KAGVTQTPRYLIKTRGQQVTLSCSPISGHRSVSWYQQTPGQGLQFLFEYFSETQRNKGNFPGRFSGRQFSNSRSEMNVSTLELGDSALYLCAKPQGPPAGEHFGDGTRLSIL.